These 20 T cell receptor beta chains were all obtained from the same sample, sequenced in a study of T cells in Graves' hyperthyroidism and ophthalmopathy. What was amplified from RNA transcripts were TCR beta CDR3 regions. The TCR CDR3 was amplified in a first-round RT-PCR using the HTBI primer set. TCRdb recomputed calls from the multiplex PCR reads with MiXCR, one row per CDR3 protein. The sample carries 300,000 to 450,000 distinct CDR3 sequences, 18% recorded once. The sample was blood. These receptors were collected from a middle-aged woman with Graves' ophthalmopathy.

Concerning this clonotype: Just one base apart from a much larger clone, this may be a read error. This rearrangement joins TRBV19 to TRBJ1-5; D not resolved. Trimming took 4 bases from V and 0 from J, leaving 13 bases between them. The CDR3 has 16 residues. The germline gives CDR1 LNHDA, CDR2 SQIVND (reference sequence). In DNA form, the CDR3 reads TGTGCCAGTAGTACTGGACGGTCGTATAGCAATCAGCCCCAGCATTTT. The encoded protein is CASSTGRSYSNQPQHF.

This clonotype has ten or more counts. The V and J genes are TRBV9 and TRBJ1-1, with 9 bases aligning to TRBD1. V dropped 0 bases and J dropped 3; count of bases not matched to a gene: 9. CDR1 is SGDLS and CDR2 is YYNGEE in the germline V gene. The CDR3 runs 17 residues. DNA of the CDR3: TGTGCCAGCAGCGTAGGCCCAGGACAGGGGAGGGACACTGAAGCTTTCTTT. Translation: CASSVGPGQGRDTEAFF. The full variable domain, with the rest looked up from reference TRBV9 and TRBJ1-1, is DSGVTQTPKHLITATGQRVTLRCSPRSGDLSVYWYQQSLDQGLQFLIQYYNGEERAKGNILERFSAQQFPDLHSELNLSSLELGDSALYFCASSVGPGQGRDTEAFFGQGTRLTVV.

This clonotype was counted ten times or more. J is TRBJ2-7 and V is TRBV7-9; 8 bases are a match to TRBD1. CDR1 is SEHNR and CDR2 is FQNEAQ in the germline V gene (reference sequence). The CDR3 runs 13 residues. J was trimmed by 11 bases and V by 5 bases; bases with no gene match: 11. CDR3 sequence (DNA): TGTGCCAGCAGCCAATTCCAGGGGGCGTTTGAGTACTTC. This encodes CASSQFQGAFEYF. The full variable domain, in which reference TRBV7-9 and TRBJ2-7 provide the parts outside the CDR3, is DTGVSQNPRHKITKRGQNVTFRCDPISEHNRLYWYRQTLGQGPEFLTYFQNEAQLEKSRLLSDRFSAERPKGSFSTLEIQRTEQGDSAMYLCASSQFQGAFEYFGPGTRLTVT.

This clonotype was observed many times. The V gene is TRBV30, the J gene TRBJ1-1, with 7 positions matching TRBD1. CDR1 and CDR2 from the germline V gene are GTSNPN and SVGIG (reference sequence). V dropped 3 bases and J dropped 9; count of bases not matched to a gene: 13. This CDR3 contains 14 residues. CDR3 DNA sequence: TGTGCCTGGAGCCCGGACAGGCAAGGGAGCAAAGCTTTCTTT. Encoded protein: CAWSPDRQGSKAFF.

This clonotype was detected ten times or more. This chain uses TRBV2 with TRBJ1-1, with unresolved D. The germline V gene has CDR1 SNHLY and CDR2 FYNNEI. CDR3 size: 11 residues. The germline V and J ends were trimmed by 6 bases and 7 bases, with 9 bases remaining between them. The CDR3 DNA follows: TGTGCCAGCAGCTGGATGCTTGAAGCTTTCTTT. Protein: CASSWMLEAFF.

This clonotype has ten or more counts. The rearrangement links TRBV28 to TRBJ2-5; 8 bases fit TRBD1. Trimming cost V 6 bases and J 5 bases; bases outside gene matches: 14. CDR1 is MDHEN, CDR2 SYDVKM, per germline. The CDR3 has 16 amino acids. The CDR3, as DNA: TGTGCCAGCAGCCCCCCCGACAGGGGTTACCTCGAGACCCAGTACTTC. Amino acids: CASSPPDRGYLETQYF.

With regard to this clonotype: A much larger clone lies one base from this, so it may be a read error. V gene TRBV29-1 combines with J gene TRBJ2-7, with TRBD1 matching 10 bases. J was trimmed by 9 bases and V by 4 bases; bases with no gene match: 15. The CDR3 covers 15 residues. Germline loops: CDR1 SQVTM, CDR2 ANQGSEA. The CDR3 here is CSVADRDRGRCGQYF. In DNA form, the CDR3 reads TGCAGCGTTGCGGATCGGGACAGGGGTCGGTGCGGGCAGTACTTC.

This clonotype appeared many times. This rearrangement joins TRBV6-2 or TRBV6-3 to TRBJ2-7; D uncertain. The length of the CDR3 is 16 residues. V was cut by 6 bases and J by 0 bases, with 18 bases left in between. Germline-derived CDR1 and CDR2 are MNHEY and SVGEGT. CDR3 amino acids: CASSTSVQPSSYEQYF. The CDR3 DNA is TGTGCCAGCAGCACCAGCGTGCAGCCCAGCTCCTACGAGCAGTACTTC.

This clonotype showed up many times. The chain is built from TRBV7-2 and TRBJ2-7; a possible D gene is TRBD2 (5 bases). The CDR3 totals 14 residues. Germline V gene sequence: CDR1 SGHTA, CDR2 FQGNSA. The V and J ends lost 6 bases and 2 bases respectively, with 14 bases between them. CDR3 loop: CASSQDWITYEQYF. The CDR3 nucleotides read TGTGCCAGCAGTCAGGACTGGATAACCTACGAGCAGTACTTC. The variable domain in full, completed from reference TRBV7-2 and TRBJ2-7, reads GAGVSQSPSNKVTEKGKDVELRCDPISGHTALYWYRQSLGQGLEFLIYFQGNSAPDKSGLPSDRFSAERTGGSVSTLTIQRTQQEDSAVYLCASSQDWITYEQYFGPGTRLTVT.

Details on this clonotype: The CDR3 does not close with the conserved phenylalanine or tryptophan, likely indicating a read error. This chain uses TRBV2 with TRBJ2-1; no clear D. V shed 1 base and J shed 11 bases, with 21 bases lying between them. The length of the CDR3 is 16 residues. Germline loops: CDR1 SNHLY, CDR2 FYNNEI. The CDR3 region is CASSEGFVVSGVKQFL. CDR3 in DNA: TGTGCCAGCAGTGAAGGTTTTGTCGTATCTGGGGTGAAGCAGTTCTTA.

This clonotype was seen many times. V is TRBV6-5 and J is TRBJ1-1; D perhaps matches TRBD1 (5 bases). V shed 3 bases and J shed 2 bases, with 7 bases lying between them. The CDR3 extends over 13 amino acids. Germline V gene lookup returns CDR1 MNHEY and CDR2 SVGAGI. The CDR3, as DNA: TGTGCCAGCAGTTATCAGGGCAACACTGAAGCTTTCTTT. As protein: CASSYQGNTEAFF.

Many counts were recorded for this clonotype. This chain links TRBV20-1 with TRBJ1-1; D remains unclear. The length of the CDR3 is 11 residues. Germline V CDR1 and CDR2: DFQATT, SNEGSKA (reference sequence). The V gene lost 1 base and the J gene lost 7 bases, with 7 bases spanning the gap. The CDR3 loop is CSARGEDEAFF. As DNA, the CDR3 is TGCAGTGCTAGAGGAGAAGATGAAGCTTTCTTT.

Many counts were recorded for this clonotype. The V call is TRBV5-1, the J call TRBJ2-7, with 9 bases fitting TRBD1. The germline V gene encodes CDR1 SGHRS and CDR2 YFSETQ. With 0 bases clipped from V and 4 bases from J, the junction kept 8 bases outside the gene matches. CDR3 length equals 16 residues. The CDR3 coding sequence is TGCGCCAGCAGCTTGGCCCCGACAGGGGGGGGATACGAGCAGTACTTC. This gives the protein CASSLAPTGGGYEQYF.

This clonotype was observed many times. The V call is TRBV6-1, the J call TRBJ2-2; D unresolved. This CDR3 has 12 residues. V was shortened by 5 bases and J by 6 bases, with 7 bases between the two germline ends. Germline V lookup: CDR1 MNHNS, CDR2 SASEGT. Here the CDR3 DNA reads TGTGCCAGCAGTCATTTATCCGGGGAGCTGTTTTTT. Translation: CASSHLSGELFF.

This clonotype was observed many times. CDR3 sequence reads: CASSSRTEMGNTGELFF. CDR3 in DNA: TGTGCCAGCAGCTCTCGGACGGAAATGGGGAACACCGGGGAGCTGTTTTTT. The genes are TRBV7-2 and TRBJ2-2; D gene ambiguous. V was cut by 4 bases and J by 1 base, with 16 bases left in between. Germline CDR1 reads SGHTA; CDR2 reads FQGNSA. The CDR3 is 17 amino acids. The full variable domain, its missing parts supplied by reference TRBV7-2 and TRBJ2-2, is GAGVSQSPSNKVTEKGKDVELRCDPISGHTALYWYRQSLGQGLEFLIYFQGNSAPDKSGLPSDRFSAERTGGSVSTLTIQRTQQEDSAVYLCASSSRTEMGNTGELFFGEGSRLTVL.

This clonotype was observed at least ten times. The V call is TRBV6-5, the J call TRBJ2-5; a possible D gene is TRBD1 (5 bases). The CDR3 runs to 15 residues. Looked up from germline, CDR1 is MNHEY and CDR2 is SVGAGI. V was pared by 0 bases and J by 4 bases, with 12 bases between. Here the CDR3 reads CASSYSARGGETQYF. As DNA, the CDR3 is TGTGCCAGCAGTTACTCGGCTAGGGGCGGAGAGACCCAGTACTTC.

This clonotype occurred a few times. The rearrangement joins TRBV12-3 or TRBV12-4 to TRBJ2-5; TRBD1 aligns across 9 bases. The CDR3 spans 16 residues. Germline trimming cut 6 bases from V and 0 bases from J; bases unmatched to any gene: 8. The chain's CDR3 is CASRPDRGNDQETQYF. The CDR3 DNA reads TGTGCCAGCAGGCCAGACAGGGGGAACGACCAAGAGACCCAGTACTTC.

Of note for this clonotype: At one of its ends the junction is not consistent with the germline gene, which may arise from a read error. The chain joins TRBV6-1 to TRBJ1-1; D unresolved. Looked up from germline, CDR1 is MNHNS and CDR2 is SASEGT. There are 14 residues in the CDR3. The CDR3, as DNA: TGTGCCAGCAGCAGACTAGGAGGAGGTACTGAAGCTTACTTT. The encoded protein is CASSRLGGGTEAYF.

This clonotype occurred many times. The chain has TRBV6-5 and TRBJ2-7; D might be TRBD1 (6 bases). In germline, CDR1 is MNHEY, CDR2 SVGAGI. CDR3 length: 13 residues. Trimming pared 6 bases from V and 3 bases from J, leaving 12 bases between. This CDR3 is CASRPGQYYEQYF. The CDR3 DNA follows: TGTGCCAGCAGACCCGGACAGTACTACGAGCAGTACTTC.

In its sample, this clonotype was seen many times. The gene calls are TRBV27 and TRBJ1-5; TRBD1 aligns across 8 bases. V lost 5 bases, J lost 7 bases, and 10 bases stayed unmatched. CDR3 length: 15 residues. Germline values: CDR1 MNHEY, CDR2 SMNVEV (reference sequence). The CDR3 DNA follows: TGTGCCAGCAGTGCAAATGACAGGGGTGGGCAGCCCCAGCATTTT. Amino acids: CASSANDRGGQPQHF.